This TCR beta chain came from a study of cytomegalovirus exposure and HLA in healthy donors. PCR employed 60 Vbeta and 13 Jbeta primers. Libraries were prepared by immunoSEQ multiplex PCR; TCRdb keeps only in-frame clonotypes and omits some of them. The data show 150,000 to 200,000 clones, less than 90% seen once. Worth noting for this clone: Its specificity is not known.

Study observations and caveats: Researchers reported in a later analysis that a missense DCLRE1C variant was tied to TCR beta V- and J-gene trimming. HLA-A and HLA-B allele assignments for most subjects were reportedly predicted accurately using TCR beta sequences. Three CMV-associated chains were confirmed in vitro to be specific for CMV antigens.

Germline V lookup: CDR1 SGHRS, CDR2 YFSETQ. Between the trimmed V and J ends, which lost 3 bases and 1 base, there was a span of 12 bases. The CDR3 has 15 amino acids. The sequence derives from a girl in the first two years of life in good health and CMV-seronegative. The chain combines TRBV5-1 with TRBJ2-3, with a tentative D call TRBD2 (6 bases). What was sequenced was PBMCs. This CDR3 is CASSYSGYRTDTQYF. CDR3 sequence (DNA): TGCGCCAGCAGCTATAGCGGATACCGCACAGATACGCAGTATTTT.